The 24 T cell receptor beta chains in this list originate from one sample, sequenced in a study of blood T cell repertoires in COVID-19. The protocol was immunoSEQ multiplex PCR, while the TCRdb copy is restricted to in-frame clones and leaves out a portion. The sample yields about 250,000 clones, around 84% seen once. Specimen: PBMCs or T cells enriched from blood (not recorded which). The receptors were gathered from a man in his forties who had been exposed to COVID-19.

This CDR3 is CASRSRSQTAYEQYF. In nucleotides, the CDR3 is TGTGCCAGCAGATCGAGGTCGCAAACCGCCTACGAGCAGTACTTC. This chain connects TRBV27 to TRBJ2-7; unclear D gene. V lost 6 bases and J 2 bases, leaving 17 bases between the germline ends. Germline CDR1 and CDR2: MNHEY and SMNVEV (reference sequence). There are 15 residues in the CDR3.

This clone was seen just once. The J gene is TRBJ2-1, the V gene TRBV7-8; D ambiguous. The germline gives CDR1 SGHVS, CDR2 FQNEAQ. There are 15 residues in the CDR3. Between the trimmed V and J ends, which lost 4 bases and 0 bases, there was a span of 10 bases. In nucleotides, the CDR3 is TGTGCCAGCAGCTCCGCAGAAAGCTCCTACAATGAGCAGTTCTTC. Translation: CASSSAESSYNEQFF.

DNA for the CDR3: TGTGCCAGCAGCCTTATTATACAGGGCTACGGTGAAGCTTTCTTT. This gives the protein CASSLIIQGYGEAFF. This chain joins TRBV6-2 or TRBV6-3 and TRBJ1-1; the D gene is possibly TRBD1 (6 bases). Germline loops: CDR1 MNHEY, CDR2 SVGEGT. The ends were cut back, 6 bases at V and 7 bases at J, with 21 bases in the middle. There are 15 residues in the CDR3.

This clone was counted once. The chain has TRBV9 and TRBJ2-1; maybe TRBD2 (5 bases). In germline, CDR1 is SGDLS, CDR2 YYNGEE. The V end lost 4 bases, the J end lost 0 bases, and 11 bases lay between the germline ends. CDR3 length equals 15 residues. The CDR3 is CASSPEDFSYNEQFF. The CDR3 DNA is TGTGCCAGCAGCCCGGAGGATTTCTCCTACAATGAGCAGTTCTTC.

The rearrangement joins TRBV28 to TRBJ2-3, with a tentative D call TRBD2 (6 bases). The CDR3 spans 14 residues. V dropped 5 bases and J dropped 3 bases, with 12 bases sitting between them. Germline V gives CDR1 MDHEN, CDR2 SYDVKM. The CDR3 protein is CASSGAGRTDTQYF. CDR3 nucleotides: TGTGCCAGCAGTGGGGCGGGGAGGACAGATACGCAGTATTTT.

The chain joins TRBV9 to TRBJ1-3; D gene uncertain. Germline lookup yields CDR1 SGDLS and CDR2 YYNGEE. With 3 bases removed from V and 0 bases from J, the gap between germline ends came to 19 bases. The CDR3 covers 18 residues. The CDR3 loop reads CASSADPPEAISGNTIYF. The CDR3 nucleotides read TGTGCCAGCAGCGCCGATCCCCCGGAGGCCATCTCTGGAAACACCATATATTTT.

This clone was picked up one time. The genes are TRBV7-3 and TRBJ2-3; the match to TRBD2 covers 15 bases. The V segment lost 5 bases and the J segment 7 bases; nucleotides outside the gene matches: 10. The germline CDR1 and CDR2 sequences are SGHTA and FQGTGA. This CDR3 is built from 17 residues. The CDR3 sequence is CASSPEGTSGRTHTQYF. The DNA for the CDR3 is TGTGCCAGCAGCCCCGAGGGGACTAGCGGGAGGACTCATACGCAGTATTTT.

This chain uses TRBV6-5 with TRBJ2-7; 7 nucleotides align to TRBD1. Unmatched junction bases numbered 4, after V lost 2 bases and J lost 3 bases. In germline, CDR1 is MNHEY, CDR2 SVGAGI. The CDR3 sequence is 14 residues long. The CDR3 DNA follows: TGTGCCAGCAGTTACCAGTGGGACAGCTACGAGCAGTACTTC. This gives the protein CASSYQWDSYEQYF.

The DNA of the CDR3 is TGTGCCAGCTCACCACCCAGGGCACTGGCCAAAAACATTCAGTACTTC. Amino acid sequence: CASSPPRALAKNIQYF. The chain is built from TRBV18 and TRBJ2-4, with a weak D call TRBD1 (5 bases). V was shortened by 0 bases and J by 1 base, with 10 bases between the two germline ends. The germline gives CDR1 KGHSH, CDR2 LQKENI. The CDR3 runs 16 residues.

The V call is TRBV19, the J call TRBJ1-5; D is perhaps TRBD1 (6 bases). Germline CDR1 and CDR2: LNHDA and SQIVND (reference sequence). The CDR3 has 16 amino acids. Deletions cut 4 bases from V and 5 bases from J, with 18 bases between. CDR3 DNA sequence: TGTGCCAGTAGTACAGGGGATAACAGGGCCCATCAGCCCCAGCATTTT. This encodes CASSTGDNRAHQPQHF.

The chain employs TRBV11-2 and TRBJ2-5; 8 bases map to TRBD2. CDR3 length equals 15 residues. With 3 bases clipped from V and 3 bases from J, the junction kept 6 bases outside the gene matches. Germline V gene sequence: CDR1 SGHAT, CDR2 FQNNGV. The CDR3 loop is CASSLISGEKETQYF. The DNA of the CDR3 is TGTGCCAGCAGCTTGATTAGCGGGGAGAAAGAGACCCAGTACTTC.

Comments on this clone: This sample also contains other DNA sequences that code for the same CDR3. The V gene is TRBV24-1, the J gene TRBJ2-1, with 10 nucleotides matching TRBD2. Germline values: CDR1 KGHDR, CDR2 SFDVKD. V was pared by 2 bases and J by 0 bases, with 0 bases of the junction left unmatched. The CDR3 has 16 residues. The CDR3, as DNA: TGTGCCACCAGTGATTCTAGCGGGAGCTCCTACAATGAGCAGTTCTTC. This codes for CATSDSSGSSYNEQFF.

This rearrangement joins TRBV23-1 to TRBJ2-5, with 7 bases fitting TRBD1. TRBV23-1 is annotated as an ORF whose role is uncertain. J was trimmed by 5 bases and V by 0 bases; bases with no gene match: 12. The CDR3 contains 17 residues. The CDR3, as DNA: TGCGCCAGCAGTCAATCGCTGGGACAGCGGTTTTGGGAGACCCAGTACTTC. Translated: CASSQSLGQRFWETQYF.

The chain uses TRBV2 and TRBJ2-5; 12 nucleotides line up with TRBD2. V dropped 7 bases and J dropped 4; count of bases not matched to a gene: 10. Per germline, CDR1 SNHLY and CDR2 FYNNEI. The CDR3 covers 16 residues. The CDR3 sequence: CASKTNPSGRGETQYF. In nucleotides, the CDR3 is TGTGCCAGCAAAACCAACCCTAGCGGGAGGGGAGAGACCCAGTACTTC.

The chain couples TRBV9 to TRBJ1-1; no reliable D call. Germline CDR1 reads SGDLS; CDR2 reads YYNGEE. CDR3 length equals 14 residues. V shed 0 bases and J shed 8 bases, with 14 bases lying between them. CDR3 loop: CASSVEGGGREAFF. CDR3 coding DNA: TGTGCCAGCAGCGTAGAAGGAGGAGGCCGGGAAGCTTTCTTT.

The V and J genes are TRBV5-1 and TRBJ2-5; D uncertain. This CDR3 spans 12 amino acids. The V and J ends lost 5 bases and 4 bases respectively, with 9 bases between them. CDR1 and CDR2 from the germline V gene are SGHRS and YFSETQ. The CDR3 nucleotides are TGCGCCAGCAGTTTCGGCGGAGAGACCCAGTACTTC. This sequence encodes CASSFGGETQYF.

The CDR3 reads CASSRSRRTGDYGYTF. CDR3 sequence (DNA): TGTGCCAGCAGCCGGAGCCGTCGGACGGGAGACTATGGCTACACCTTC. This chain connects TRBV7-6 to TRBJ1-2, with no clear D. CDR1 and CDR2 from the germline V gene are SGHVS and FNYEAQ. This CDR3 is built from 16 residues. V was clipped by 5 bases and J by 3 bases, with 19 bases between them.

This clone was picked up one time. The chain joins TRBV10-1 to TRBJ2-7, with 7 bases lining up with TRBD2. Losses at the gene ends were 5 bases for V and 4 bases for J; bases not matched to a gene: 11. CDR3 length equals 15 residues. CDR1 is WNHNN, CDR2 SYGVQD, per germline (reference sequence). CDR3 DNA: TGCGCCAGCAGTCCGGGACTACAGCGGGGTTACGAGCAGTACTTC. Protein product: CASSPGLQRGYEQYF.

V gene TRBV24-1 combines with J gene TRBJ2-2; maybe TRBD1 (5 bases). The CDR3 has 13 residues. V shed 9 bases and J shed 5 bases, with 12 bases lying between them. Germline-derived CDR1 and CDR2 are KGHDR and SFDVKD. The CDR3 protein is CATQGSWTGELFF. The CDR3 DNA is TGTGCCACCCAGGGTTCATGGACCGGGGAGCTGTTTTTT.

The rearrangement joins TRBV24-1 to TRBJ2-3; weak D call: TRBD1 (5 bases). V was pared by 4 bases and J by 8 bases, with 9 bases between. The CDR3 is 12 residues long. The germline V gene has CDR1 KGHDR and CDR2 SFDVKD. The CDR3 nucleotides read TGTGCCACCAGTGAAGACAGCTTTACGCAGTATTTT. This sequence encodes CATSEDSFTQYF.

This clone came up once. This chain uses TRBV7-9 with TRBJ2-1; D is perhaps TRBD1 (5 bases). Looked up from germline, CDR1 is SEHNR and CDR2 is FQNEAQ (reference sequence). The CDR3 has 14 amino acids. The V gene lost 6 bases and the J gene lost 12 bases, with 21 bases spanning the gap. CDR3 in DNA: TGTGCCAGCAGGGGATATGGGGCCGGTGACGGGCAGTTCTTC. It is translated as CASRGYGAGDGQFF.

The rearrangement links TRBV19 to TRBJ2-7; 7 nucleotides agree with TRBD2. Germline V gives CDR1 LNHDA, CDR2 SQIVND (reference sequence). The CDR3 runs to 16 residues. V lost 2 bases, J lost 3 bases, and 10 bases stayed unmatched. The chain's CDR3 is CASSIPLGAGDYEQYF. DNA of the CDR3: TGTGCCAGTAGTATACCCTTAGGGGCGGGAGACTACGAGCAGTACTTC.

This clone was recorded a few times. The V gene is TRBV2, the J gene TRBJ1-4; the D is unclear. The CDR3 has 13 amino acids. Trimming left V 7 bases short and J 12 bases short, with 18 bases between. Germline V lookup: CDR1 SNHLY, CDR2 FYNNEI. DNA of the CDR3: TGTGCCAGCACTGCTGACGCGGGCGGGGAACTGTTTTTT. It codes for CASTADAGGELFF.

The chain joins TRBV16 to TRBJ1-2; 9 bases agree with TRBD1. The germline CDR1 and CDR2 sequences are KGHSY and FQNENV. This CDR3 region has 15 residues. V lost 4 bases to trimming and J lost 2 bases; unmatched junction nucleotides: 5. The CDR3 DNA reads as TGTGCCAGCAGCCGAGGGACAGGGATAAACTATGGCTACACCTTC. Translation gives CASSRGTGINYGYTF. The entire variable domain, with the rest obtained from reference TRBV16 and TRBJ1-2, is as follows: GEEVAQTPKHLVRGEGQKAKLYCAPIKGHSYVFWYQQVLKNEFKFLISFQNENVFDETGMPKERFSAKCLPNSPCSLEIQATKLEDSAVYFCASSRGTGINYGYTFGSGTRLTVV.